This T cell receptor beta chain originates from a study of T cells in Graves' hyperthyroidism and ophthalmopathy (dated by TCRdb to between 2017 and 2020). Notes on the research overall: Peripheral blood samples were taken at initial diagnosis, before any treatment was given. TCR V-J signatures able to tell the groups apart were searched for in a discovery cohort of more than 90 patients, of whom roughly 42 had Graves' ophthalmopathy and around 57 had stable Graves' hyperthyroidism. Whether ophthalmopathy could be predicted prospectively was tested in an independent validation cohort made up of under 20 hyperthyroidism patients plus 17 patients who later progressed to ophthalmopathy. The 85 to 100 discovery patients were randomly split 7:3 into training and test sets. In addition, the study compared T-cell repertoires in thyroid tissue and in blood from over 5 Graves' hyperthyroidism patients. Following sampling, methimazole starting at 30 mg daily was given to hyperthyroidism patients, and high-dose intravenous methylprednisolone was given to ophthalmopathy patients. TCR Vbeta CDR3 sequencing of 130 to 150 peripheral blood samples (roughly 41 ophthalmopathy, about 80 hyperthyroidism and about 17 progressor patients) is reported in the paper. On the study overall, not on this receptor specifically: Sample size was not statistically predetermined, and investigators were not blinded to group allocation. In validation, progression to ophthalmopathy was predicted by the model with almost 71% sensitivity and about 72% specificity, a median of about 6 months before onset. Most expanded thyroid clonotypes (frequency above 0.001) were also detected in blood, suggesting blood repertoires may reflect thyroid immune responses. In cross-validation, a model built on a 13 V-J signature told ophthalmopathy apart from stable hyperthyroidism with under 90% sensitivity and 81% to 82% specificity, and in testing the same model reached 80%/75%.

Many counts were recorded for this clonotype. Its antigen is still unknown. The input lacks base qualities; no much larger clone sits a single base away. The TCR beta CDR3 regions were amplified from the RNA transcripts. For the first round of RT-PCR on the TCR CDR3, the HTBI primer set was used together with the Qiagen OneStep RT-PCR kit. The libraries were constructed in a second round of multiplex PCR and then size-selected and purified. Libraries were sequenced paired-end with 100 bp reads on an Illumina HiSeq2000. Turning to the authors' computational methods: SOAPnuke was used to process the raw data, throwing out any read that contained adapters or uncalled bases, had a mean Phred below 15, or lacked an exact constant-primer or identifier match. High-quality paired reads were merged with COPE v1.2.5, and unique nucleotide sequences were defined as clonotypes. MiTCR v1.1 was used to align the clonotypes against IMGT TRBV, TRBD and TRBJ reference segments. Only V-J combinations with frequency above 0.0001, covering 98% to 99.2% of repertoires, were analysed. The TCS score was defined as the ratio of F50 (clonal expansion) to E x V (chaos), calculated using BLOSUM62-based TCRdist between CDR3 peptides within each V-J. Welch's t-statistics and random forest reduced 500 to 650 V-J features to 13, which were used in a naive Bayes classifier (R e1071). TCRdb took the public reads, trimmed them with fastp at Q25, ran MiXCR for clone calling and kept in-frame beta chains. For every CDR3 protein sequence, its rows merge into one entry that carries the most common genes and DNA. For this entry, the V and J calls and clone size follow TCRdb and not the study's own pipeline. This sample holds 300,000 to 450,000 distinct CDR3 sequences; around 14% were observed only once. Of the sample, roughly 8.3% falls within the top ten clones.

Stable Graves' hyperthyroidism was defined as no progression to ophthalmopathy during 18 months of follow-up. Hyperthyroidism patients were newly diagnosed, with disease duration under 2 months, and aged 18 to 65 years. Any patient with an uncontrolled infection, another autoimmune disease, pregnancy or lactation was excluded. Diagnoses relied on clinical symptoms, serum thyroxine and TRAb, thyroid ultrasound and orbital computed tomography. PBMCs were separated from approximately 9.9 ml of fresh peripheral blood using Ficoll-Paque density gradient centrifugation. Total RNA was extracted with Trizol reagent, and quality was checked on an Agilent 2100 Bioanalyzer. The clonotype comes from a woman aged 18 to 35 with Graves' hyperthyroidism. The sequenced sample consisted of blood.

In nucleotides, the sequence is TGTGCCAGCTCACCCTGGGACAATCAGCCCCAGCATTTT. It codes for CASSPWDNQPQHF. The chain couples TRBV18 to TRBJ1-5, with an unclear D gene assignment. V is reduced by 3 bases and J by 3 bases, leaving a spacing of 6 bases between them. Reading from cysteine to phenylalanine, the CDR3 counts 13 amino acids. Of the read, only the CDR3 DNA is kept; its 39 bases are in frame from base 1. For CDR1 and CDR2, the germline V gene lists KGHSH and LQKENI.